The T cell receptor (beta chain) described here comes from a study of identical twins. Study conclusions and caveats: Invariant MAIT and iNKT cells are populations that could partly confound zero-insertion analyses. Beta out-of-frame sequences displayed a weaker excess of sharing between twins. Without tracking the same donors, conclusions rested on cross-sectional statistical analysis. The models systematically underestimated how much out-of-frame TCR alpha was shared in monozygotic twins.

TCRdb used MiXCR to reprocess the 5' RACE reads, holding one entry per CDR3 protein. The sample lists fewer than 900,000 distinct CDR3 sequences, roughly 18% seen once, with about an eighth in the top ten. Of note for this clonotype: Its antigen is still unknown.

CDR1 is SGHDT, CDR2 YYEEEE, per germline. Unmatched junction bases numbered 13, after V lost 6 bases and J lost 2 bases. This CDR3 region has 16 residues. The sample was also linked to a second study, of T cells expressing NK-cell markers.

The gene calls are TRBV5-6 and TRBJ2-7; 8 nucleotides agree with TRBD1. The clonotype originates from a woman aged 18-29 years in good health. Material: PBMCs. DNA for the CDR3: TGTGCCAGCACCGCTTTTAGGGACAGGAAAACCTACGAGCAGTACTTC. It codes for CASTAFRDRKTYEQYF.